The 22 T cell receptor beta chains listed next were all sequenced from one sample in a study of T cells in Graves' hyperthyroidism and ophthalmopathy. RNA transcripts provided the source from which TCR beta CDR3 regions were amplified. Primed by the HTBI set, a first-round RT-PCR was run on the TCR CDR3. Each CDR3 protein gets one entry after TCRdb re-called the multiplex PCR reads with MiXCR. The data contain around 600,000 distinct CDR3 sequences, about a sixth of them singletons. The specimen was blood. The receptors shown here come from a woman aged 25 to 45 with Graves' hyperthyroidism.

On this clonotype itself: The CDR3 does not close with the conserved phenylalanine or tryptophan, likely indicating a read error. The V call is TRBV6-5, the J call TRBJ1-4, with unresolved D. Trimming took 0 bases from V and 5 from J, leaving 10 bases between them. Germline loops: CDR1 MNHEY, CDR2 SVGAGI. This CDR3 contains 15 residues. The CDR3 region has the DNA TGTGCCAGCAGTTACTCGGCAGCTACAAATGAAAAACTGTTTCTT. This gives the protein CASSYSAATNEKLFL.

This clonotype was counted many times. The chain has TRBV5-1 and TRBJ2-3; possibly TRBD1 or TRBD2 for D (5 bases each). Trimming cost V 4 bases and J 4 bases, with 19 bases left between them. The CDR3 spans 16 residues. CDR1 and CDR2 (germline): SGHRS, YFSETQ. For the CDR3, the DNA is TGCGCCAGCAGCCAAGAACAAGGGGCGAGGGCAGATACGCAGTATTTT. This codes for CASSQEQGARADTQYF.

Details on this clonotype: The junction departs from germline at one end; a sequencing error may be responsible. This chain links TRBV6-5 with TRBJ2-7, with TRBD2 as a possible D gene (7 bases). CDR1 is MNHEY, CDR2 SVGAGI, per germline. There are 16 residues in the CDR3. The DNA of the CDR3 is TGTGCCGGCAGTTACGGGGGGCGACCCCTTTCCTACGAGCAGTACTTC. Translating it yields CAGSYGGRPLSYEQYF.

The rearrangement joins TRBV6-1 to TRBJ1-4; D ambiguous. The V end was cut by 7 bases, the J end by 7 bases, with 19 bases between. Per germline, CDR1 MNHNS and CDR2 SASEGT. The CDR3 runs to 15 residues. The chain's CDR3 is CASKEGPGWSEKLFF. The DNA for the CDR3 is TGTGCCAGCAAGGAGGGTCCGGGGTGGAGTGAAAAACTGTTTTTT.

This clonotype has at least ten counts. The chain recombines TRBV7-8 with TRBJ2-3, with 7 bases fitting TRBD2. Germline loops: CDR1 SGHVS, CDR2 FQNEAQ. The CDR3 runs to 16 residues. The V gene end was trimmed by 1 base and the J gene end by 0 bases; junction bases not matched to a gene: 4. The CDR3 loop reads CASSLELALSTDTQYF. The CDR3, as DNA: TGTGCCAGCAGCTTAGAACTAGCGCTTAGCACAGATACGCAGTATTTT.

This clonotype showed up many times. The chain employs TRBV11-2 and TRBJ2-7, with TRBD2 identical over 10 bases. Per germline, CDR1 SGHAT and CDR2 FQNNGV. With V trimmed by 1 base and J by 5 bases, 8 bases remained unmatched. The CDR3 is 16 amino acids. CDR3 region: CASSLGASSGSHEQYF. In DNA form, the CDR3 reads TGTGCCAGCAGCTTAGGGGCGTCTAGCGGGAGTCACGAGCAGTACTTC.

There are a few counts of this clonotype. The chain couples TRBV19 to TRBJ1-1; a weak D match, TRBD1 (5 bases). The CDR3 is 16 residues long. Trimming cost V 6 bases and J 3 bases, with 20 bases left between them. The V gene's germline CDR1 is LNHDA and CDR2 SQIVND (reference sequence). CDR3 nucleotides: TGTGCCAGTAGCCCCGGGGCTCGGCAGCTTGACACTGAAGCTTTCTTT. Translated, it gives CASSPGARQLDTEAFF.

This clonotype was counted ten times or more. The CDR3 loop is CATGLAYPPYEQYF. In DNA, the CDR3 is TGTGCCACGGGGCTAGCCTACCCTCCCTACGAGCAGTACTTC. The chain is built from TRBV27 and TRBJ2-7, with D possibly being TRBD1 or TRBD2 (5 bases each). The germline V gene has CDR1 MNHEY and CDR2 SMNVEV (reference sequence). The length of the CDR3 is 14 residues. V lost 10 bases and J lost 2, with 18 bases in between.

This clonotype was observed a handful of times. This rearrangement joins TRBV5-1 to TRBJ1-2; the D is unclear. Germline lookup yields CDR1 SGHRS and CDR2 YFSETQ. The CDR3 contains 14 residues. Trimming left V 1 base short and J 0 bases short, with 7 bases between. CDR3 amino acids: CASSLFKANYGYTF. For the CDR3, the DNA is TGCGCCAGCAGCTTGTTCAAAGCTAACTATGGCTACACCTTC. The full variable domain, its missing parts supplied by reference TRBV5-1 and TRBJ1-2, is KAGVTQTPRYLIKTRGQQVTLSCSPISGHRSVSWYQQTPGQGLQFLFEYFSETQRNKGNFPGRFSGRQFSNSRSEMNVSTLELGDSALYLCASSLFKANYGYTFGSGTRLTVV.

The chain recombines TRBV6-2 or TRBV6-3 with TRBJ2-2; D may match TRBD1 or TRBD2 (5 bases each). The V gene lost 6 bases and the J gene lost 6 bases, with 14 bases spanning the gap. Germline values: CDR1 MNHEY, CDR2 SVGEGT. The length of the CDR3 is 14 residues. The CDR3 region has the DNA TGTGCCAGCAGCAGTTCGGGGCGGGCCGGGGAGCTGTTTTTT. Translation: CASSSSGRAGELFF.

This chain connects TRBV3-1 to TRBJ2-7; 10 bases are shared with TRBD2. CDR1 and CDR2 from the germline V gene are LGHDT and YNNKEL (reference sequence). After removal of 4 bases from V and 1 base from J, the junction contained 7 bases not matched to a gene. This CDR3 spans 16 amino acids. The CDR3 DNA follows: TGTGCCAGCAGCCCATCTCTAGCGGGAGCTTCCTACGAGCAGTACTTC. It yields the protein CASSPSLAGASYEQYF.

In this sample, this clonotype turned up many times. The V and J genes are TRBV3-1 and TRBJ2-7; unclear D gene. V was pared by 1 base and J by 6 bases, with 7 bases between. The CDR3 totals 12 residues. Germline loops: CDR1 LGHDT, CDR2 YNNKEL (reference sequence). CDR3 nucleotides: TGTGCCAGCAGCCAAGGACTGTCCGAGCAGTACTTC. Its protein is CASSQGLSEQYF.

The rearrangement links TRBV28 to TRBJ2-3, with 15 bases identical to TRBD2. Germline loops: CDR1 MDHEN, CDR2 SYDVKM. There are 17 residues in the CDR3. Germline trimming cut 4 bases from V and 4 bases from J; bases unmatched to any gene: 6. The CDR3 DNA follows: TGTGCCAGCAGTTCCCCGGGACTAGCGGGAGGTGCAGATACGCAGTATTTT. Protein sequence: CASSSPGLAGGADTQYF.

J is TRBJ2-4 and V is TRBV30, with D possibly being TRBD1 (6 bases). Looked up from germline, CDR1 is GTSNPN and CDR2 is SVGIG (reference sequence). V was cut by 0 bases and J by 8 bases, with 8 bases left in between. The CDR3 contains 12 residues. The CDR3 protein is CAWSVGQYIQYF. The CDR3 nucleotides read TGTGCCTGGAGTGTTGGACAGTACATTCAGTACTTC. Full variable domain (outside the CDR3, taken from reference TRBV30 and TRBJ2-4): SQTIHQWPATLVQPVGSPLSLECTVEGTSNPNLYWYRQAAGRGLQLLFYSVGIGQISSEVPQNLSASRPQDRQFILSSKKLLLSDSGFYLCAWSVGQYIQYFGAGTRLSVL.

Many counts were recorded for this clonotype. CDR3 nucleotides: TGTGCCAGCAGTTTATCCCGGGACAGGGAGGGGGGAACTCCAAGCTACGAGCAGTACTTC. Translated, it gives CASSLSRDREGGTPSYEQYF. This chain links TRBV27 with TRBJ2-7; 9 nucleotides agree with TRBD1. The CDR3 contains 20 residues. J lost 3 bases, V lost 0 bases, and 18 bases had no gene match. CDR1 and CDR2 from the germline V gene are MNHEY and SMNVEV (reference sequence).

There are a few counts of this clonotype. V gene TRBV29-1 combines with J gene TRBJ2-1, with D possibly being TRBD2 (6 bases). Germline V gene data show CDR1 as SQVTM and CDR2 as ANQGSEA. V was clipped by 1 base and J by 5 bases, with 15 bases between them. The CDR3 loop spans 15 amino acids. CDR3 loop: CSVEVGGVGDNEQFF. CDR3 in DNA: TGCAGCGTTGAAGTAGGCGGGGTTGGCGACAATGAGCAGTTCTTC.

The chain links TRBV7-8 to TRBJ1-5, with 9 bases matching TRBD1. This CDR3 is 16 amino acids long. Germline assignment: CDR1 SGHVS and CDR2 FQNEAQ. Germline trimming cut 4 bases from V and 7 bases from J; bases unmatched to any gene: 11. CDR3 bases: TGTGCCAGCAGCTCCCGGACGGGACAGGGCGGCCAGCCCCAGCATTTT. Its translation: CASSSRTGQGGQPQHF. The entire variable domain, with the rest obtained from reference TRBV7-8 and TRBJ1-5, is as follows: GAGVSQSPRYKVAKRGQDVALRCDPISGHVSLFWYQQALGQGPEFLTYFQNEAQLDKSGLPSDRFFAERPEGSVSTLKIQRTQQEDSAVYLCASSSRTGQGGQPQHFGDGTRLSIL.

In regard to this clonotype: One base away lies a much larger clone, so this may be a sequencing read error. The chain has TRBV7-3 and TRBJ2-5; D is uncertain. The J call could be wrong; TRBJ2-1 is a better fit for the DNA end. The CDR3 runs to 11 residues. Germline-derived CDR1 and CDR2 are SGHTA and FQGTGA. The CDR3 region has the DNA TGTGCCCAGAAAAACGGAGAGACCCAGTTCTTC. This encodes CAQKNGETQFF.

Ten or more counts support this clonotype. The chain joins TRBV11-1 to TRBJ2-3; 10 nucleotides line up with TRBD2. This CDR3 contains 16 residues. With 6 bases clipped from V and 0 bases from J, the junction kept 6 bases outside the gene matches. Per the germline V gene, CDR1 is SGHAT and CDR2 is FQDESV (reference sequence). The CDR3 bases are TGTGCCAGCAGGCGGACTAGCGGCGCAAGCACAGATACGCAGTATTTT. This codes for CASRRTSGASTDTQYF.

V usage is TRBV9 and J usage is TRBJ2-1; the match to TRBD2 covers 12 bases. The CDR3 is made up of 20 amino acids. Germline-derived CDR1 and CDR2 are SGDLS and YYNGEE. V gave up 3 bases and J gave up 0 bases; unmatched junction bases: 13. The CDR3: CASSAKLAGGPHHSYNEQFF. The CDR3 nucleotides are TGTGCCAGCAGCGCCAAACTAGCGGGAGGACCTCATCACTCCTACAATGAGCAGTTCTTC. The variable domain in full, with the rest retrieved from reference TRBV9 and TRBJ2-1, is DSGVTQTPKHLITATGQRVTLRCSPRSGDLSVYWYQQSLDQGLQFLIQYYNGEERAKGNILERFSAQQFPDLHSELNLSSLELGDSALYFCASSAKLAGGPHHSYNEQFFGPGTRLTVL.

The chain recombines TRBV11-2 with TRBJ1-3; D not certain. CDR3 length equals 14 residues. With 1 base removed from V and 2 bases from J, the gap between germline ends came to 6 bases. Germline V gives CDR1 SGHAT, CDR2 FQNNGV. The CDR3 spells CASSLVGTGNTIYF. The CDR3 DNA reads TGTGCCAGCAGCTTAGTGGGGACTGGAAACACCATATATTTT.

This clonotype was seen repeatedly, ten times or more. V usage is TRBV20-1 and J usage is TRBJ2-3; D perhaps matches TRBD2 (6 bases). Germline assignment: CDR1 DFQATT and CDR2 SNEGSKA (reference sequence). Trimming removed 0 bases at V and 5 bases at J, with 15 bases between. The CDR3 is 15 amino acids. The CDR3 is CSARDAGREVDTQYF. The CDR3 DNA is TGCAGTGCTAGAGACGCCGGAAGGGAGGTAGATACGCAGTATTTT.